This TCR beta chain was identified during a study of OX40 agonist ivuxolimab in advanced cancers. Germline loops: CDR1 MNHEY, CDR2 SMNVEV (reference sequence). The V gene end was trimmed by 5 bases and the J gene end by 4 bases; junction bases not matched to a gene: 14. This CDR3 is built from 18 residues. Points from the study as a whole: Antigens targeted by the expanded peripheral T cells were not determined.

This clone has a single count. Its specificity is not known. Assay used: immunoSEQ multiplex PCR; TCRdb lists only in-frame clones, some missing. The table lists 50,000 to 70,000 clones, 88% of them singletons. This clonotype was sampled from an adult with an advanced solid tumor such as melanoma, head and neck, liver or kidney cancer. The sequenced sample was CD4+ or CD8+ T cells sorted from blood, obtained in a trial of the OX40 agonist ivuxolimab. The chain uses TRBV27 and TRBJ1-5; 10 nucleotides line up with TRBD1. The CDR3 is CASSPLGQGVVGNQPQHF. The CDR3 DNA sequence: TGTGCCAGCAGTCCCCTCGGACAGGGGGTGGTCGGTAATCAGCCCCAGCATTTT.